The 25 T cell receptor beta chains presented below share a single source sample, sequenced in a study of cytomegalovirus exposure and HLA in healthy donors. PCR was performed using 60 Vbeta and 13 Jbeta primers. Profiling relied on immunoSEQ multiplex PCR, and the TCRdb table lists in-frame clones only, not all of them. This sample yields about 150,000 clones, of which around three quarters are seen a single time; about 13% belongs to the top ten. Material: PBMCs. Receptor source: a man aged 35 to 55 in good health and CMV-seropositive.

The chain carries TRBV10-3 and TRBJ2-1, with 7 nucleotides matching TRBD2. Germline CDR1 and CDR2: ENHRY and SYGVKD. CDR3 length equals 16 residues. V dropped 4 bases and J dropped 3; count of bases not matched to a gene: 9. CDR3 in amino acids: CAISGWGEGLYNEQFF. In nucleotides, the CDR3 is TGTGCCATCAGTGGCTGGGGGGAGGGTCTCTACAATGAGCAGTTCTTC.

The chain uses TRBV2 and TRBJ1-4; possibly TRBD1 for D (6 bases). The CDR3 extends over 14 amino acids. Germline CDR1 and CDR2: SNHLY and FYNNEI. V was shortened by 7 bases and J by 4 bases, with 13 bases between the two germline ends. CDR3 DNA: TGTGCCAGCACCCCGGGACACGATAATGAAAAACTGTTTTTT. Translating gives CASTPGHDNEKLFF.

The chain is built from TRBV5-8 and TRBJ2-1; tentatively, D is TRBD2 (5 bases). Per germline, CDR1 SGHTS and CDR2 YDEGEE. V was cut by 3 bases and J by 7 bases, with 8 bases left in between. There are 12 residues in the CDR3. The CDR3 DNA sequence: TGTGCCAGCAGCTCGAGGGCGAATGAGCAGTTCTTC. Translating gives CASSSRANEQFF.

V usage is TRBV27 and J usage is TRBJ2-2, with D unclear. Looked up from germline, CDR1 is MNHEY and CDR2 is SMNVEV (reference sequence). V was pared by 0 bases and J by 5 bases, with 13 bases between. This CDR3 comprises 16 residues. The CDR3 DNA sequence: TGTGCCAGCAGTTTATCGAGCGCCGCTACAACCGGGGAGCTGTTTTTT. It translates to CASSLSSAATTGELFF.

The genes are TRBV9 and TRBJ1-2; TRBD1 agrees at 8 bases. The CDR3 contains 16 residues. The junction had 12 bases not matched to a gene; V was cut back by 4 bases and J by 4 bases. Per the germline V gene, CDR1 is SGDLS and CDR2 is YYNGEE. As DNA, the CDR3 is TGTGCCAGCAGCCCTGGGACAGGAGCTCCACTCTATGGCTACACCTTC. This codes for CASSPGTGAPLYGYTF.

V gene TRBV6-1 combines with J gene TRBJ2-7; D is perhaps TRBD2 (6 bases). Germline values: CDR1 MNHNS, CDR2 SASEGT. The CDR3 loop spans 12 amino acids. The germline V and J ends were trimmed by 6 bases and 4 bases, with 10 bases remaining between them. CDR3 sequence reads: CASSRLGYEQYF. The DNA for the CDR3 is TGTGCCAGCAGCCGACTAGGATACGAGCAGTACTTC.

V is TRBV4-3 and J is TRBJ2-1; TRBD2 aligns across 11 bases. This CDR3 comprises 15 residues. Germline CDR1 LGHNA, CDR2 YSLEER. Losses at the gene ends were 0 bases for V and 9 bases for J; bases not matched to a gene: 4. CDR3 DNA sequence: TGCGCCAGCAGCCAAGAGACTAGCGGGACTTTTGAGCAGTTCTTC. Its protein product is CASSQETSGTFEQFF.

J is TRBJ2-7 and V is TRBV11-2; no definite D call. The CDR3 is 15 amino acids. Trimming pared 5 bases from V and 3 bases from J, leaving 17 bases between. Germline values: CDR1 SGHAT, CDR2 FQNNGV. The CDR3 loop reads CASSPHPTFHYEQYF. In nucleotides, the CDR3 is TGTGCCAGCAGCCCCCATCCAACATTCCACTACGAGCAGTACTTC.

CDR3 nucleotides: TGTGCCAGCAGCGTAGCTGGGAGACTAGCGGGGAGCTCCTACAATGAGCAGTTCTTC. Translating gives CASSVAGRLAGSSYNEQFF. V is TRBV9 and J is TRBJ2-1; TRBD2 matches 11 bases. V was pared by 0 bases and J by 0 bases, with 8 bases of the junction left unmatched. Germline CDR1 and CDR2: SGDLS and YYNGEE. The CDR3 sequence is 19 residues long.

There are a few counts of this clone. The J gene is TRBJ2-5, the V gene TRBV5-6; D perhaps matches TRBD2 (6 bases). Per the germline V gene, CDR1 is SGHDT and CDR2 is YYEEEE. V was cut by 0 bases and J by 4 bases, with 16 bases left in between. The CDR3 sequence is 16 residues long. The CDR3 loop reads CASSLGSAGPGETQYF. CDR3 DNA: TGTGCCAGCAGCTTGGGTTCGGCGGGGCCAGGAGAGACCCAGTACTTC.

The V call is TRBV5-1, the J call TRBJ2-1; 8 bases align to TRBD2. CDR1 and CDR2 (germline): SGHRS, YFSETQ. The CDR3 runs to 13 residues. V lost 5 bases to trimming and J lost 3 bases; unmatched junction nucleotides: 1. Here the CDR3 DNA reads TGCGCCAGCAGGGGACTAGACTACAATGAGCAGTTCTTC. Translation: CASRGLDYNEQFF.

The chain recombines TRBV7-3 with TRBJ2-1; 7 bases line up with TRBD2. Trimming at V came to 3 bases and at J to 8 bases, leaving 7 bases not matched to a gene. The germline V gene has CDR1 SGHTA and CDR2 FQGTGA. The CDR3 runs 14 residues. The CDR3 loop reads CASSFGGRWDEQFF. The CDR3 coding sequence is TGTGCCAGCAGCTTCGGGGGGAGGTGGGATGAGCAGTTCTTC. The full variable domain, rest sourced from reference TRBV7-3 and TRBJ2-1, is GAGVSQTPSNKVTEKGKYVELRCDPISGHTALYWYRQSLGQGPEFLIYFQGTGAADDSGLPNDRFFAVRPEGSVSTLKIQRTERGDSAVYLCASSFGGRWDEQFFGPGTRLTVL.

Only one count was recorded for this clone. The gene calls are TRBV27 and TRBJ2-1; 13 bases map to TRBD2. V gave up 3 bases and J gave up 7 bases; unmatched junction bases: 9. Germline-derived CDR1 and CDR2 are MNHEY and SMNVEV (reference sequence). CDR3 length: 17 residues. The chain's CDR3 is CASSLVRLAGGPNEQFF. CDR3 nucleotide sequence: TGTGCCAGCAGTTTGGTGAGACTAGCGGGAGGACCAAATGAGCAGTTCTTC.

This clone was picked up a small number of times. The chain has TRBV19 and TRBJ2-1, with unresolved D. The CDR3 extends over 15 amino acids. In germline, CDR1 is LNHDA, CDR2 SQIVND (reference sequence). V was cut by 4 bases and J by 0 bases, with 10 bases left in between. The CDR3 DNA follows: TGTGCCAGTAGTACAAGCGAGATCTCCTACAATGAGCAGTTCTTC. Protein sequence: CASSTSEISYNEQFF.

The V and J genes are TRBV7-2 and TRBJ2-5; D possibly corresponds to TRBD1 (7 bases). CDR1 and CDR2 from the germline V gene are SGHTA and FQGNSA. V lost 5 bases to trimming and J lost 2 bases, with 15 bases between them. The CDR3 runs 15 residues. As DNA, the CDR3 is TGTGCCAGCAGCCTTTACAGGGGAGGTCAAGAGACCCAGTACTTC. This encodes CASSLYRGGQETQYF.

The V and J genes are TRBV25-1 and TRBJ2-1; 14 nucleotides line up with TRBD2. Germline V gene lookup returns CDR1 MGHDK and CDR2 SYGVNS. The V and J ends lost 4 bases and 7 bases, in that order; junction bases with no gene match: 6. The CDR3 is made up of 16 amino acids. CDR3 in amino acids: CASSGAGTSGSNEQFF. For the CDR3, the DNA is TGTGCCAGCAGTGGGGCCGGGACTAGCGGGAGTAATGAGCAGTTCTTC.

This clone was picked up a small number of times. The V and J genes are TRBV2 and TRBJ1-3; 7 bases match TRBD1. The trim removed 2 bases at V and 2 bases at J, leaving 0 bases unmatched. The CDR3 is 14 residues long. Germline-derived CDR1 and CDR2 are SNHLY and FYNNEI. CDR3 bases: TGTGCCAGCAGTGAACAGGGGGCTGGAAACACCATATATTTT. Protein sequence: CASSEQGAGNTIYF.

The chain carries TRBV11-2 and TRBJ1-1; the match to TRBD1 covers 7 bases. The CDR3 extends over 15 amino acids. Losses at the gene ends were 5 bases for V and 10 bases for J; bases not matched to a gene: 16. Germline V gives CDR1 SGHAT, CDR2 FQNNGV. CDR3 protein: CASSPWDRQGSGAFF. The CDR3 region has the DNA TGTGCCAGCAGCCCCTGGGACCGACAGGGAAGTGGAGCTTTCTTT.

This clone was observed a single time. The chain's CDR3 is CASRTHSGRSDQETQYF. The CDR3 nucleotides are TGCGCCAGCAGGACCCACAGCGGGAGAAGCGACCAAGAGACCCAGTACTTC. This chain connects TRBV5-1 to TRBJ2-5; TRBD2 matches at 8 bases. Per germline, CDR1 SGHRS and CDR2 YFSETQ. V was pared by 5 bases and J by 0 bases, with 12 bases of the junction left unmatched. The CDR3 has 17 residues.

This chain uses TRBV10-3 with TRBJ1-4; no clear D gene. There are 13 residues in the CDR3. CDR1 ENHRY and CDR2 SYGVKD come from the germline V gene. V dropped 7 bases and J dropped 6 bases, with 12 bases sitting between them. Written as DNA, the CDR3 is TGTGCCATCAAGCGGCCCGGGGATGAAAAACTGTTTTTT. Its protein product is CAIKRPGDEKLFF.

This chain connects TRBV7-2 to TRBJ2-1; TRBD2 matches at 9 bases. Trimming took 5 bases from V and 6 from J; bases not matched to a gene: 8. CDR3 length: 15 residues. The germline V gene has CDR1 SGHTA and CDR2 FQGNSA. The CDR3 reads CASSPSGTSSNEQFF. The CDR3 region has the DNA TGTGCCAGCAGCCCGTCCGGGACTAGCAGCAATGAGCAGTTCTTC.

The rearrangement links TRBV6-5 to TRBJ1-5, with D perhaps TRBD1 (6 bases). There are 13 residues in the CDR3. V lost 10 bases and J lost 4, with 14 bases in between. The germline CDR1 and CDR2 sequences are MNHEY and SVGAGI. The CDR3 spells CATRRGGNQPQHF. In nucleotides, the CDR3 is TGTGCCACCCGGAGGGGGGGGAATCAGCCCCAGCATTTT.

J is TRBJ1-1 and V is TRBV9, with D maybe TRBD1 (5 bases). Trimming cost V 0 bases and J 3 bases, with 12 bases left between them. Germline CDR1 reads SGDLS; CDR2 reads YYNGEE. The CDR3 spans 15 residues. The CDR3 loop reads CASSVGGEGYTEAFF. DNA of the CDR3: TGTGCCAGCAGCGTAGGAGGGGAGGGGTACACTGAAGCTTTCTTT.

The chain carries TRBV4-3 and TRBJ1-2; D is perhaps TRBD1 (6 bases). Trimming left V 1 base short and J 8 bases short, with 14 bases between. Germline values: CDR1 LGHNA, CDR2 YSLEER. This CDR3 comprises 14 residues. DNA of the CDR3: TGCGCCAGCAGCCAAGGTGGCAGGGGAACGGGCTACACCTTC. The encoded protein is CASSQGGRGTGYTF.

This chain joins TRBV7-2 and TRBJ2-3, with TRBD2 matching 8 bases. The CDR3 is 16 residues long. Trimming took 3 bases from V and 6 from J; bases not matched to a gene: 11. CDR1 SGHTA and CDR2 FQGNSA come from the germline V gene. The CDR3 spells CASSFSGIALADTQYF. CDR3 DNA: TGTGCCAGCAGCTTTAGCGGGATCGCCTTAGCGGATACGCAGTATTTT.